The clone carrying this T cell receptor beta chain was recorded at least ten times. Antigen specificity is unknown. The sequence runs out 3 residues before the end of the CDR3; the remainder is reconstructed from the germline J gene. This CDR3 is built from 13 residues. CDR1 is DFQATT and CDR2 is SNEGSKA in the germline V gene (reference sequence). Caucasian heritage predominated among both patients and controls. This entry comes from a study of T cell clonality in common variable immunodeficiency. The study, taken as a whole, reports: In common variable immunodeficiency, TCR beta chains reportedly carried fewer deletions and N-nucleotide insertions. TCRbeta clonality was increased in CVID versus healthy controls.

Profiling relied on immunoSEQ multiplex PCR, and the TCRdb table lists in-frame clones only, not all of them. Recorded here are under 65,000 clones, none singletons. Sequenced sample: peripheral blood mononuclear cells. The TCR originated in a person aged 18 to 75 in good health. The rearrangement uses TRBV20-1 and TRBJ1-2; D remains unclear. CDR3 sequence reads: CSARKSAGAGYTF. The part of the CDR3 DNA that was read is TGCAGTGCTAGAAAGTCTGCGGGCGCAGGC.